This T cell receptor beta chain was retrieved from a study of OX40 agonist ivuxolimab in advanced cancers. Overall study: Given to patients was ivuxolimab, an agonistic anti-OX40 (CD134) antibody. Dose-escalation patients' cancers were hepatocellular carcinoma, melanoma, renal cell or head and neck cancer. Study-wide points: The work left the antigen specificity of expanded peripheral T cells undetermined. Partial responders receiving 0.1-3.0 mg/kg showed among the lowest clonal expansion.

Sequencing was performed with immunoSEQ multiplex PCR; in TCRdb, only in-frame clones are kept and a portion is missing. The table lists roughly 83,000 clones, around 84% of them singletons. To note about this clone: Its antigen is still unknown.

This material consisted of CD4+ or CD8+ T cells sorted from blood, taken in a trial of the OX40 agonist ivuxolimab. This clonotype originated in an adult with an advanced solid tumor such as melanoma, head and neck, liver or kidney cancer.

CDR3 coding DNA: TGCGCCAGCAGCGCTGGGGACTTCTACAATGAGCAGTTCTTC. Amino acid sequence: CASSAGDFYNEQFF. The J gene is TRBJ2-1, the V gene TRBV5-1, with a tentative D call TRBD2 (6 bases). Trimming cost V 4 bases and J 3 bases, with 11 bases left between them. The length of the CDR3 is 14 residues. Germline CDR1 and CDR2: SGHRS and YFSETQ.